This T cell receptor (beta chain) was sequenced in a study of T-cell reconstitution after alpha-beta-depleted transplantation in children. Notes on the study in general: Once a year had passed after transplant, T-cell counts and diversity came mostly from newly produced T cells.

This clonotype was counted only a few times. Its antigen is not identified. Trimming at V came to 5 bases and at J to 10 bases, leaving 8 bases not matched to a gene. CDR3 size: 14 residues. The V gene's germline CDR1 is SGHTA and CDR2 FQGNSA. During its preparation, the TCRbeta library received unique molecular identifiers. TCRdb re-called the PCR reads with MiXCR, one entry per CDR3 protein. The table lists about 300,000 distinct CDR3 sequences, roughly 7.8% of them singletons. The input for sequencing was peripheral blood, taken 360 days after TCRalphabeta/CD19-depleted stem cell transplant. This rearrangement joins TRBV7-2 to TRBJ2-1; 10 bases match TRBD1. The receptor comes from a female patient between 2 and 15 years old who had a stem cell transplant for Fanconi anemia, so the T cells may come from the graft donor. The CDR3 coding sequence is TGTGCCAGCAGCCCCGGGACAGGGGACCGGGAGCAGTTCTTC. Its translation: CASSPGTGDREQFF.